This T cell receptor (beta chain) originates from a study of T cell repertoires in ileal Crohn's disease. About the study: About half received postoperative treatment, some ten with thiopurines and 15 to 20 anti-TNF. General observations from the study: High-frequency clones were more common in sorted CD8 than CD4 cells.

Time point noted: proximal margin of the surgical specimen (macroscopically non-inflamed). Eligibility required adulthood, ileal or ileocolonic Crohn's disease and indicated ileocolonic resection. The CDR3 contains 14 residues. Germline values: CDR1 LNHDA, CDR2 SQIVND (reference sequence). The V and J ends lost 3 bases and 5 bases, in that order; junction bases with no gene match: 2. A word on this clone: Its antigen is still unknown.

Data came from immunoSEQ multiplex PCR; TCRdb stores just in-frame clones and leaves some out. The data contain about 6,000 clones, 60% to 85% of them singletons. The gene calls are TRBV19 and TRBJ2-3, with 10 nucleotides matching TRBD2. The sequenced sample consisted of ileal tissue. This clonotype was obtained from an adult with Crohn's disease. The CDR3 is CASSITSGIDTQYF. The CDR3 DNA follows: TGTGCCAGTAGTATTACTAGCGGGATAGATACGCAGTATTTT.